The sample holds many counts of the clone carrying this T cell receptor (beta chain). Molecular barcoding with unique molecular identifiers was used for the TCRbeta library. MiXCR, run by TCRdb on the PCR reads, gives a single entry per CDR3 protein. The data contain 230,000 or so distinct CDR3 sequences, around 8.9% of them singletons. This record comes from a study of T-cell reconstitution after alpha-beta-depleted transplantation in children. Per germline, CDR1 GTSNPN and CDR2 SVGIG (reference sequence). This CDR3 spans 14 amino acids. The V end was cut by 4 bases, the J end by 2 bases, with 14 bases between.

This clonotype was obtained from a human donor who donated a stem cell graft to a child with SCID. V and J are TRBV30 and TRBJ1-2, with D maybe TRBD1 (5 bases). Sample: PBMCs from the stem cell graft donor, taken from the stem cell graft. The CDR3 DNA is TGTGCCTGGAAGGGGAATTTGGCGAACTATGGCTACACCTTC. Translating it yields CAWKGNLANYGYTF.